The 18 T cell receptor beta chains below all came from one sample that was sequenced in a study of graft-versus-host responses after intestinal transplantation. Assay: immunoSEQ multiplex PCR; the TCRdb copy retains only in-frame clones and omits some. The sample has 35,000 to 45,000 clones, roughly 95% seen once. Their target antigens are unknown. Source: unstimulated CD4+ T cells sorted from spleen or lymph node cells, taken before transplant. The receptors originated from a human donor who was the organ donor for an intestinal transplant.

The V call is TRBV27, the J call TRBJ2-5; 13 nucleotides align to TRBD2. V lost 4 bases and J lost 5; bases outside the gene matches: 4. The CDR3 has 15 amino acids. CDR1 and CDR2 from the germline V gene are MNHEY and SMNVEV (reference sequence). CDR3 amino acids: CASSWSLAGGETQYF. CDR3 nucleotide sequence: TGTGCCAGCAGTTGGTCACTAGCGGGGGGGGAGACCCAGTACTTC.

Written as DNA, the CDR3 is TGTGCCAGCTCATGGGGTGAGGGGAACACTGAAGCTTTCTTT. As protein: CASSWGEGNTEAFF. The V and J genes are TRBV18 and TRBJ1-1, with D unclear. From germline, CDR1 is KGHSH and CDR2 LQKENI. V lost 5 bases and J lost 1, with 11 bases in between. This CDR3 spans 14 amino acids. Supplemented by reference TRBV18 and TRBJ1-1, the full variable domain reads NAGVMQNPRHLVRRRGQEARLRCSPMKGHSHVYWYRQLPEEGLKFMVYLQKENIIDESGMPKERFSAEFPKEGPSILRIQQVVRGDSAAYFCASSWGEGNTEAFFGQGTRLTVV.

Written as DNA, the CDR3 is TGCGCCAGCAGCCCAAGGAATCTAGCAGATACGCAGTATTTT. Translation: CASSPRNLADTQYF. The chain has TRBV4-3 and TRBJ2-3; D gene uncertain. Trimming shortened V by 4 bases and J by 4 bases, and 12 bases separated the two germline ends. The CDR3 length is 14 residues. The germline CDR1 and CDR2 sequences are LGHNA and YSLEER.

The rearrangement joins TRBV11-2 to TRBJ2-7, with TRBD1 matching 7 bases. The germline V gene has CDR1 SGHAT and CDR2 FQNNGV. Losses at the gene ends were 1 base for V and 6 bases for J; bases not matched to a gene: 3. There are 13 residues in the CDR3. The CDR3 sequence is CASSLVPGGEQYF. CDR3 sequence (DNA): TGTGCCAGCAGCTTAGTTCCAGGGGGCGAGCAGTACTTC.

In nucleotides, the CDR3 is TGCGCCAGCGTAAGGGATGAGCAGTTCTTC. It translates to CASVRDEQFF. This sequence joins TRBV5-1 and TRBJ2-1; no firm D call. The V gene lost 7 bases and the J gene lost 8 bases, with 7 bases spanning the gap. CDR1 and CDR2 (germline): SGHRS, YFSETQ. The CDR3 covers 10 residues.

The gene calls are TRBV19 and TRBJ1-1; no firm D call. Germline CDR1 LNHDA, CDR2 SQIVND (reference sequence). V was trimmed by 3 bases and J by 5 bases, leaving 10 bases between them. The CDR3 covers 13 residues. CDR3 in amino acids: CASSMGAGTEAFF. The CDR3 nucleotides read TGTGCCAGTAGTATGGGTGCGGGGACTGAAGCTTTCTTT.

The chain employs TRBV5-1 and TRBJ2-3; 13 bases line up with TRBD2. Losses at the gene ends were 0 bases for V and 5 bases for J; bases not matched to a gene: 3. The CDR3 sequence is 16 residues long. The germline V gene encodes CDR1 SGHRS and CDR2 YFSETQ. The CDR3 nucleotides read TGCGCCAGCAGCTTGGGACTAGCGGGGGGAATAGATACGCAGTATTTT. Its translation: CASSLGLAGGIDTQYF.

The V gene is TRBV7-2, the J gene TRBJ2-5; the D is unclear. Germline CDR1 and CDR2: SGHTA and FQGNSA. The CDR3 is 13 residues long. Between the trimmed V and J ends, which lost 3 bases and 5 bases, there was a span of 10 bases. This CDR3 reads CASSFRSGETQYF. The CDR3 nucleotides are TGTGCCAGCAGCTTCCGGTCTGGGGAGACCCAGTACTTC.

The chain combines TRBV6-5 with TRBJ1-1, with no clear D. CDR3 length equals 13 residues. In germline, CDR1 is MNHEY, CDR2 SVGAGI. Trimming shortened V by 1 base and J by 1 base, and 4 bases separated the two germline ends. Here the CDR3 reads CASSYYGNTEAFF. The CDR3 DNA sequence: TGTGCCAGCAGTTACTACGGGAACACTGAAGCTTTCTTT.

This chain links TRBV28 with TRBJ1-5; possible D gene TRBD1, 6 bases. V gave up 5 bases and J gave up 6 bases, with 17 bases separating them. The CDR3 length is 15 residues. From germline, CDR1 is MDHEN and CDR2 SYDVKM. CDR3 bases: TGTGCCAGCAGTGTGGGACAACTACGCGTTCAGCCCCAGCATTTT. The encoded protein is CASSVGQLRVQPQHF.

The chain carries TRBV28 and TRBJ1-5; 7 bases are shared with TRBD1. Germline V gene sequence: CDR1 MDHEN, CDR2 SYDVKM. The CDR3 totals 15 residues. The V segment lost 1 base and the J segment 2 bases; nucleotides outside the gene matches: 2. CDR3 amino acids: CASSLYGTGNQPQHF. Written as DNA, the CDR3 is TGTGCCAGCAGTTTATACGGGACAGGCAATCAGCCCCAGCATTTT.

This chain links TRBV27 with TRBJ1-1; D may be TRBD1 (5 bases). V lost 2 bases and J 7 bases, leaving 11 bases between the germline ends. CDR3 size: 13 residues. Germline V gene lookup returns CDR1 MNHEY and CDR2 SMNVEV (reference sequence). The DNA for the CDR3 is TGTGCCAGCAGTTTAAGGTGGGGCCTTGAAGCTTTCTTT. Residues: CASSLRWGLEAFF.

The chain employs TRBV9 and TRBJ1-2, with TRBD1 matching 7 bases. The length of the CDR3 is 16 residues. CDR1 and CDR2 (germline): SGDLS, YYNGEE. J was trimmed by 0 bases and V by 0 bases; bases with no gene match: 5. CDR3 sequence reads: CASSVGPTGTNYGYTF. The CDR3 region has the DNA TGTGCCAGCAGCGTAGGACCGACAGGGACTAACTATGGCTACACCTTC.

CDR3 nucleotide sequence: TGTGCCAGCAACCTCGGGCAGTATGGAAACACCATATATTTT. This translates into CASNLGQYGNTIYF. The chain joins TRBV7-8 to TRBJ1-3, with unresolved D. V gave up 7 bases and J gave up 3 bases, with 13 bases separating them. The CDR3 has 14 amino acids. Germline values: CDR1 SGHVS, CDR2 FQNEAQ.

The chain couples TRBV6-5 to TRBJ2-2; tentatively, D is TRBD1 (6 bases). Germline lookup yields CDR1 MNHEY and CDR2 SVGAGI. The germline V and J ends were trimmed by 2 bases and 3 bases, with 13 bases remaining between them. This CDR3 has 16 amino acids. The CDR3 DNA reads TGTGCCAGCAGTTACGGGGTAGGGGGTCACACCGGGGAGCTGTTTTTT. Protein product: CASSYGVGGHTGELFF.

The chain is built from TRBV7-2 and TRBJ2-7; 7 bases align to TRBD2. The trim removed 8 bases at V and 2 bases at J, leaving 9 bases unmatched. CDR3 length: 14 residues. The V gene's germline CDR1 is SGHTA and CDR2 FQGNSA. The DNA of the CDR3 is TGTGCCAGCTTCTCTGGACTAGTCGCCTACGAGCAGTACTTC. Its translation is CASFSGLVAYEQYF.

V is TRBV7-2 and J is TRBJ1-6, with TRBD1 matching over 9 bases. From germline, CDR1 is SGHTA and CDR2 FQGNSA. This CDR3 comprises 14 residues. Germline trimming cut 6 bases from V and 9 bases from J; bases unmatched to any gene: 6. This CDR3 is CASRHRDRASPLHF. CDR3 DNA sequence: TGTGCCAGCAGGCACCGGGACAGGGCTTCACCCCTCCACTTT.

The chain recombines TRBV6-5 with TRBJ1-1; maybe TRBD1 (5 bases). Germline V gives CDR1 MNHEY, CDR2 SVGAGI. V shed 2 bases and J shed 5 bases, with 6 bases lying between them. CDR3 length: 12 residues. CDR3 residues: CASSYEGTEAFF. The CDR3, as DNA: TGTGCCAGCAGTTACGAGGGGACTGAAGCTTTCTTT.